This T cell receptor (beta chain) came from a study of blood T cell repertoires in COVID-19. Germline V CDR1 and CDR2: MNHGY, SVAAGI. V dropped 4 bases and J dropped 6; count of bases not matched to a gene: 18. The CDR3 runs 18 residues. The data were produced by immunoSEQ multiplex PCR, yet TCRdb's version contains in-frame clones alone and is incomplete. The data show some 270,000 clones, with 89% seen just once and 1.5% to 2% held by the top ten. This study enrolled people aged roughly 18 to 89 from roughly 22 US geographic areas. The source is a woman between 35 and 50 years old who had recovered from COVID-19. Material: PBMCs or T cells enriched from blood (not recorded which). The chain couples TRBV6-9 to TRBJ2-3; TRBD2 matches at 8 bases. CDR3 bases: TGTGCCAGCAGTTCCAGACTCTCGAGCGGGAGTGGTTTGGATACGCAGTATTTT. Translating it yields CASSSRLSSGSGLDTQYF.